Here is one TCR beta chain with its context. Using immunoSEQ multiplex PCR, the repertoire was profiled, and TCRdb retains in-frame clones only, with some absent. The table records about 71,000 clones, around nine tenths of them present only once. In germline, CDR1 is SEHNR, CDR2 FQNEAQ (reference sequence). This CDR3 region has 12 residues. With 3 bases removed from V and 4 bases from J, the gap between germline ends came to 7 bases. The data derive from a study of control samples from healthy donors and cancer patients. The sequence was obtained from a man in his 60s with lung cancer. The V gene is TRBV7-9, the J gene TRBJ2-7; D remains ambiguous. Material: PBMCs. CDR3 DNA: TGTGCCAGCAGCTTTGGAGAATACGAGCAGTACGTC. It encodes CASSFGEYEQYV.